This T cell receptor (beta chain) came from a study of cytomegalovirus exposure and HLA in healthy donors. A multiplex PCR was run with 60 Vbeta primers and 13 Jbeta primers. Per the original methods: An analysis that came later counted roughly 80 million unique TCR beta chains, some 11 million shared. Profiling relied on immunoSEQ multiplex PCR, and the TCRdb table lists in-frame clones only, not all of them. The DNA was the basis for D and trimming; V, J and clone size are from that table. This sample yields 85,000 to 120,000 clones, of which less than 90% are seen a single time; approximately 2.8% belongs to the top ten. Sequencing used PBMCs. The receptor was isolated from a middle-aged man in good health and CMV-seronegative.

CDR3 loop: CASSLGLADTDTQYF. The CDR3 bases are TGTGCCAGCAGCTTGGGACTAGCGGACACAGATACGCAGTATTTT. This chain uses TRBV7-9 with TRBJ2-3; 11 positions match TRBD2. Trimming removed 3 bases from V and 2 bases from J; junction bases left unmatched: 1. CDR3 length equals 15 residues. Germline lookup yields CDR1 SEHNR and CDR2 FQNEAQ (reference sequence).